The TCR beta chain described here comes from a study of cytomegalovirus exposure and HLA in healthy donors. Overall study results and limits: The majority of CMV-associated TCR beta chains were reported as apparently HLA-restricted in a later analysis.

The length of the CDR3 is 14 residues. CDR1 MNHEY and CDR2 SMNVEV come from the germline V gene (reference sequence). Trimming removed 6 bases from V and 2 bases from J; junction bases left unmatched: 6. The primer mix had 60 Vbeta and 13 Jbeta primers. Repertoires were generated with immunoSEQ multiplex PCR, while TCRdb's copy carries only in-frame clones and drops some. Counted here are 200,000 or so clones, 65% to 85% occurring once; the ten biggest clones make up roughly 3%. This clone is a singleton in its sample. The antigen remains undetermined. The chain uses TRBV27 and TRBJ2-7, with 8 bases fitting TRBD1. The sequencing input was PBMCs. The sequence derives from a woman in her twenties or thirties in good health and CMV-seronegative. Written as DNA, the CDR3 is TGTGCCAGCAGCCTCCAGGGGGCGCCCTACGAGCAGTACTTC. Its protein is CASSLQGAPYEQYF.